This TCR beta chain was identified during a study of blood T cell repertoires in COVID-19. Study in general: Specimens from acute and convalescent COVID-19 originated in the United States, Italy and Spain.

The table lists this clone with a few counts. In the authors' methods: Nucleated cell counts were estimated from reference gene primer amplification. Assay used: immunoSEQ multiplex PCR; TCRdb lists only in-frame clones, some missing. For V, J and clone size, that table is used; D and trimming come from the DNA. The sample includes some 220,000 clones, 80% to 90% of them seen just once. Germline V gene lookup returns CDR1 SGHAT and CDR2 FQDESV (reference sequence). V trimming: 1 base; J trimming: 0 bases; junction bases outside the gene matches: 5. The CDR3 spans 16 residues. Specimen: peripheral blood. The source is a man in his fifties with active or convalescent COVID-19. J is TRBJ2-7 and V is TRBV11-1; 8 nucleotides agree with TRBD2. CDR3 DNA sequence: TGTGCCAGCAGCTTAGGAGGCGGGAGGATCTCCTACGAGCAGTACTTC. This sequence encodes CASSLGGGRISYEQYF.